The present entry profiles one TCR beta chain with its context. What it binds is not known. The study tagged each TCR cDNA molecule with a unique molecular identifier. TCRdb redid the calling of the 5' RACE reads with MiXCR, one entry per CDR3 protein. The sample has roughly 60,000 distinct CDR3 sequences, around 8.2% seen once. Time point: sample taken at primary tumor resection. Whole RNA came from tumor, nontumor lung or frozen PBMC and was sequenced without being sorted. Samples came from roughly 75 TRACERx patients with untreated early-stage lung cancer. The data were obtained in a study of spatial heterogeneity in lung cancer. Whole-study context: Compared with alpha-chain sequences, beta-chain sequences were consistently detected in greater numbers. Study-level points and caveats: At tumor resection, ubiquitous expanded TCRs were detected in blood more often than later.

Per germline, CDR1 LNHDA and CDR2 SQIVND (reference sequence). This CDR3 is built from 14 residues. The V and J ends lost 3 bases and 6 bases, in that order; junction bases with no gene match: 5. This sequence joins TRBV19 and TRBJ2-7; 10 bases align to TRBD2. Material: PBMCs, obtained at surgery. The TCR sequence derives from a female donor with early-stage non-small cell lung cancer. This CDR3 is CASSIALAGSEQYF. As DNA, the CDR3 is TGTGCCAGTAGTATTGCACTAGCGGGAAGCGAGCAGTACTTC.